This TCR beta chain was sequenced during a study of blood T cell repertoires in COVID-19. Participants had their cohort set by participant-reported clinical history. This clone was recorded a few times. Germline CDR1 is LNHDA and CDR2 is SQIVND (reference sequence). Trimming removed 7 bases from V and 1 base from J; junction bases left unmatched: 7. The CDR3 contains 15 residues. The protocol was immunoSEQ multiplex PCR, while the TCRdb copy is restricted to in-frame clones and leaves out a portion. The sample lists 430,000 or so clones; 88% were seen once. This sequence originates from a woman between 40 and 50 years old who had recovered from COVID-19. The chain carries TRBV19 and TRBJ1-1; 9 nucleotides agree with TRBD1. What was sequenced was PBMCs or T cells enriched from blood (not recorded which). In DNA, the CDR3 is TGTGCCAGTACCCGGGGACAGGGTGAGAACACTGAAGCTTTCTTT. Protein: CASTRGQGENTEAFF.